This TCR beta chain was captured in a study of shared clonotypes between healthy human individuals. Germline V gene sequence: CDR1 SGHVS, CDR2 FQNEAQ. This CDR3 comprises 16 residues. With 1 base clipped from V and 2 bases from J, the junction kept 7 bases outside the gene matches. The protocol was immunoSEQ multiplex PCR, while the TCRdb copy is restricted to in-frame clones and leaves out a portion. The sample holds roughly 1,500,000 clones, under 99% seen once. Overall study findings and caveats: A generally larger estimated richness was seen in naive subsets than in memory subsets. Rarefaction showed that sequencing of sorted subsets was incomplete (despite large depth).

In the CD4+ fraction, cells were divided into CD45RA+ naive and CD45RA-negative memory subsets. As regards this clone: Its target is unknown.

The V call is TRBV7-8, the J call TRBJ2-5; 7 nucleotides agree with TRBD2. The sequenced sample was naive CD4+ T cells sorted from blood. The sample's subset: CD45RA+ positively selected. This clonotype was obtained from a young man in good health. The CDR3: CASSLEVWREQETQYF. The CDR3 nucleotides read TGTGCCAGCAGCTTAGAAGTCTGGCGGGAGCAAGAGACCCAGTACTTC.